What follows are 10 T cell receptor beta chains derived from one specimen sequenced in a study of cytomegalovirus exposure and HLA in healthy donors. Both 60 Vbeta primers and 13 Jbeta primers went into the PCR. Profiled with immunoSEQ multiplex PCR; TCRdb holds only in-frame clones, not every one. The sample consists of 150,000 or so clones, around 10% of them appearing once. The sequenced material came from PBMCs. These receptor sequences come from a man aged 45-65 years in good health and CMV-seronegative.

The table lists this clone with many counts. The chain combines TRBV11-3 with TRBJ2-7, with 7 bases fitting TRBD1. The germline V gene has CDR1 SGHNT and CDR2 YENEEA. V trimming: 3 bases; J trimming: 7 bases; junction bases outside the gene matches: 6. CDR3 length: 13 residues. The CDR3 coding sequence is TGTGCCAGCAGCTTTGACAGGGTGGGGGAGCAGTACTTC. It yields the protein CASSFDRVGEQYF. The variable domain in full, with the rest retrieved from reference TRBV11-3 and TRBJ2-7, is EAGVVQSPRYKIIEKKQPVAFWCNPISGHNTLYWYLQNLGQGPELLIRYENEEAVDDSQLPKDRFSAERLKGVDSTLKIQPAELGDSAVYLCASSFDRVGEQYFGPGTRLTVT.

This clone has more than one count but fewer than ten. The rearrangement links TRBV4-2 to TRBJ2-3; 12 bases map to TRBD2. The V gene's germline CDR1 is LGHNA and CDR2 YNFKEQ. The V and J ends lost 0 bases and 2 bases, in that order; junction bases with no gene match: 6. CDR3 length equals 18 residues. Here the CDR3 DNA reads TGTGCCAGCAGCCAAGATTCACTAGCGGGGGGTTTCACAGATACGCAGTATTTT. This sequence encodes CASSQDSLAGGFTDTQYF.

This clone was detected only a few times. The chain uses TRBV2 and TRBJ1-2, with D maybe TRBD1 (6 bases). The CDR3 consists of 16 residues. Germline V gene sequence: CDR1 SNHLY, CDR2 FYNNEI. V shed 6 bases and J shed 8 bases, with 25 bases lying between them. DNA for the CDR3: TGTGCCAGCAGCTTACACCCAGACAGGCAGATAGGGGGCTACACCTTC. This gives the protein CASSLHPDRQIGGYTF.

Only a few counts were recorded for this clone. This sequence joins TRBV6-5 and TRBJ1-6; no reliable D call. This CDR3 is built from 14 residues. From germline, CDR1 is MNHEY and CDR2 SVGAGI. The V gene lost 7 bases and the J gene lost 9 bases, with 16 bases spanning the gap. CDR3 DNA: TGTGCCAGCACTTTGACTCCGCTTGGTTCACCCCTCCACTTT. This codes for CASTLTPLGSPLHF.

This clone was counted only a few times. This chain links TRBV6-5 with TRBJ1-1; D ambiguous. The CDR3 runs to 15 residues. Germline-derived CDR1 and CDR2 are MNHEY and SVGAGI. Trimming removed 0 bases at V and 0 bases at J, with 8 bases between. CDR3 residues: CASSYSPGMNTEAFF. The CDR3 DNA reads TGTGCCAGCAGTTACTCACCGGGGATGAACACTGAAGCTTTCTTT.

This chain connects TRBV5-6 to TRBJ2-2, with 9 bases identical to TRBD1. V shed 2 bases and J 5 bases; nucleotides not matched to a gene: 13. CDR3 length: 18 residues. Germline CDR1 and CDR2: SGHDT and YYEEEE. CDR3 nucleotides: TGTGCCAGCAGCTTAGTCTCCGGGACAGGGCCACTGACCGGGGAGCTGTTTTTT. Protein: CASSLVSGTGPLTGELFF. The entire variable domain, with the rest obtained from reference TRBV5-6 and TRBJ2-2, is as follows: DAGVTQSPTHLIKTRGQQVTLRCSPKSGHDTVSWYQQALGQGPQFIFQYYEEEERQRGNFPDRFSGHQFPNYSSELNVNALLLGDSALYLCASSLVSGTGPLTGELFFGEGSRLTVL.

The chain employs TRBV30 and TRBJ1-1, with TRBD1 matching over 7 bases. J was trimmed by 0 bases and V by 4 bases; bases with no gene match: 2. Germline V lookup: CDR1 GTSNPN, CDR2 SVGIG (reference sequence). The CDR3 loop spans 13 amino acids. In DNA form, the CDR3 reads TGTGCCTGGAAACAGGGGATGAACACTGAAGCTTTCTTT. This encodes CAWKQGMNTEAFF.

This clone has a handful of counts. The gene calls are TRBV4-1 and TRBJ2-7; TRBD1 agrees at 8 bases. Germline V CDR1 and CDR2: MGHRA, YSYEKL. The V and J ends lost 4 bases and 0 bases, in that order; junction bases with no gene match: 8. The CDR3 spans 16 residues. CDR3 sequence: CASSLRDRWSSYEQYF. As DNA, the CDR3 is TGCGCCAGCAGCCTCCGGGACAGGTGGAGCTCCTACGAGCAGTACTTC.

The chain uses TRBV7-2 and TRBJ1-2; the D is unclear. Germline CDR1 is SGHTA and CDR2 is FQGNSA. Trimming removed 5 bases from V and 10 bases from J, with 20 bases in between. The CDR3 has 14 amino acids. CDR3 in amino acids: CASSLPGGNTYYTF. DNA of the CDR3: TGTGCCAGCAGCCTGCCGGGTGGCAACACATACTACACCTTC.

CDR3 amino acids: CASTLQGGTNQPQHF. CDR3 bases: TGTGCCAGCACCCTACAGGGGGGGACTAATCAGCCCCAGCATTTT. The chain combines TRBV2 with TRBJ1-5; 8 bases are shared with TRBD1. Germline values: CDR1 SNHLY, CDR2 FYNNEI. There are 15 residues in the CDR3. The V gene end was trimmed by 7 bases and the J gene end by 4 bases; junction bases not matched to a gene: 9.